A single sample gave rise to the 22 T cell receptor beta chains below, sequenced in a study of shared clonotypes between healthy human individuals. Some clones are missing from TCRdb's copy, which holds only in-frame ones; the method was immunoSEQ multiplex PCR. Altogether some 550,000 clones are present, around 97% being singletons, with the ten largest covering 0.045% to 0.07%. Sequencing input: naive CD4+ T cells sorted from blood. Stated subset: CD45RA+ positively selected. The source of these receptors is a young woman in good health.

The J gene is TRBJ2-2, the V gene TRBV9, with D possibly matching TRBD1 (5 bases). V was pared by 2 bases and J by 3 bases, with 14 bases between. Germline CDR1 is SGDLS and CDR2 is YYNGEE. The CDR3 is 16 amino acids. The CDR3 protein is CASSVSFSRDTGELFF. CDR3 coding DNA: TGTGCCAGCAGCGTGTCTTTTAGCAGGGACACCGGGGAGCTGTTTTTT.

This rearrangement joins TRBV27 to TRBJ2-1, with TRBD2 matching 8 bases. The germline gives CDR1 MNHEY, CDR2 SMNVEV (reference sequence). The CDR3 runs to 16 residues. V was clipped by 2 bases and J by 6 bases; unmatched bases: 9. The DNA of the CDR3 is TGTGCCAGCAGTTTAAAAATAGCGGGACGGGGCAATGAGCAGTTCTTC. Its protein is CASSLKIAGRGNEQFF.

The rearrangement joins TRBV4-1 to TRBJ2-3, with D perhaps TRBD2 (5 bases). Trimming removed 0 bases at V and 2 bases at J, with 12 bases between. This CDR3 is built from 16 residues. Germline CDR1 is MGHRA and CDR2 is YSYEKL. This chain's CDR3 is CASSQEAARPTDTQYF. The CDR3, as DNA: TGCGCCAGCAGCCAAGAAGCGGCCCGACCCACAGATACGCAGTATTTT.

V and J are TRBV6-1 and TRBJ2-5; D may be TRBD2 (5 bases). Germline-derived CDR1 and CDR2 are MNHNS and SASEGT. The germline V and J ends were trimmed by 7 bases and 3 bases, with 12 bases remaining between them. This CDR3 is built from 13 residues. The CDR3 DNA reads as TGTGCCAGCACCAGGACTGTGGAAGAGACCCAGTACTTC. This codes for CASTRTVEETQYF.

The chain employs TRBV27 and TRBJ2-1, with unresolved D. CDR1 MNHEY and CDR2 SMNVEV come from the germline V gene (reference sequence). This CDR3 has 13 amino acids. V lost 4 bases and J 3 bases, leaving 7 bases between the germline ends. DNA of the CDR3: TGTGCCAGCAGTTCCTTATACTACAATGAGCAGTTCTTC. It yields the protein CASSSLYYNEQFF.

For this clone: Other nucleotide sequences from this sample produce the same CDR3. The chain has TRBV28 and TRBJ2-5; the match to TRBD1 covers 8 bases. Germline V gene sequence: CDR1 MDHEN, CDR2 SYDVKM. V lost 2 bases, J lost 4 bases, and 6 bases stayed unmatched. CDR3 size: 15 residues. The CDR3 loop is CASSLGGRGRETQYF. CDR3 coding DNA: TGTGCCAGCAGTTTAGGGGGCAGGGGGCGAGAGACCCAGTACTTC.

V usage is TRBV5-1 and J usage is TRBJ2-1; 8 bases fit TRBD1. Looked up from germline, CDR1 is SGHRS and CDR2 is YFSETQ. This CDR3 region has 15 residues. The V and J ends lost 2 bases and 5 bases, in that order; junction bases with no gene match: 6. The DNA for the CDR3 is TGCGCCAGCAGCTTTCCAGGGGGCGCTGACAATGAGCAGTTCTTC. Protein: CASSFPGGADNEQFF.

The CDR3 DNA is TGCAGCGTTGACAGTGGTAGTAGCGGGTTATCCTACGAGCAGTACTTC. This encodes CSVDSGSSGLSYEQYF. J is TRBJ2-7 and V is TRBV29-1; TRBD2 aligns across 7 bases. This CDR3 is built from 16 residues. With V trimmed by 3 bases and J by 1 base, 12 bases remained unmatched. Germline CDR1 SQVTM, CDR2 ANQGSEA.

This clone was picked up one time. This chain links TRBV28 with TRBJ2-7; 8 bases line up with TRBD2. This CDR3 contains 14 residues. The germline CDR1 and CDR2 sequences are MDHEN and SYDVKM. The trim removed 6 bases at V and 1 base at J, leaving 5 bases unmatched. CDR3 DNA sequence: TGTGCCAGCAGCTCTAGCGGGTGGTCCTACGAGCAGTACTTC. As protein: CASSSSGWSYEQYF.

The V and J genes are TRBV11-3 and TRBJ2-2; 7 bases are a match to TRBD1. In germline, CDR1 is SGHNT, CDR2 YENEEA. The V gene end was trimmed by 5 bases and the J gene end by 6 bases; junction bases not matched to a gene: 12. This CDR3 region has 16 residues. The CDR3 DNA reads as TGTGCCAGCAGCCCTCGAGGGGGCGCGACCCCCGGGGAGCTGTTTTTT. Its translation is CASSPRGGATPGELFF.

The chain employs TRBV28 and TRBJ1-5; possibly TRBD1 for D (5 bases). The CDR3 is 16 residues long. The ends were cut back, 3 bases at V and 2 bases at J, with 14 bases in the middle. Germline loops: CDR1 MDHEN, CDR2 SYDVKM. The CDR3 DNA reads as TGTGCCAGCAGTTTCGGGGGTCAAGGTGGCAATCAGCCCCAGCATTTT. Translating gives CASSFGGQGGNQPQHF. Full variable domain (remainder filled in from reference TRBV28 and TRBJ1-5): DVKVTQSSRYLVKRTGEKVFLECVQDMDHENMFWYRQDPGLGLRLIYFSYDVKMKEKGDIPEGYSVSREKKERFSLILESASTNQTSMYLCASSFGGQGGNQPQHFGDGTRLSIL.

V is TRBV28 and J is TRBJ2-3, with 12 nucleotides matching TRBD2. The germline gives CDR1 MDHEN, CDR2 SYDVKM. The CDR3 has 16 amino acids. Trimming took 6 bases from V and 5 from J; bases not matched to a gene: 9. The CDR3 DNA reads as TGTGCCAGCAGCAAACCGCTAGCGGGAGGGATAGATACGCAGTATTTT. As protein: CASSKPLAGGIDTQYF.

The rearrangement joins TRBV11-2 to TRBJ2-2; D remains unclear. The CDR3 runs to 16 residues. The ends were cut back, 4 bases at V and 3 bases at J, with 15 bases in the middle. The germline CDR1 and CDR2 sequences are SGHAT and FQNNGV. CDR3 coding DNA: TGTGCCAGCAGCTCCCCAAGTTCACAGTACACCGGGGAGCTGTTTTTT. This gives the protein CASSSPSSQYTGELFF.

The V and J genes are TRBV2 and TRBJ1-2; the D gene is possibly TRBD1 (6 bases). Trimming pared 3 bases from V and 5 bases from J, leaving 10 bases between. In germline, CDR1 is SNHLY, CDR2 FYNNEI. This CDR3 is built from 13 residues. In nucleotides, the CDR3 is TGTGCCAGCAGTGACGGACAGCCTTATGGCTACACCTTC. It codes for CASSDGQPYGYTF.

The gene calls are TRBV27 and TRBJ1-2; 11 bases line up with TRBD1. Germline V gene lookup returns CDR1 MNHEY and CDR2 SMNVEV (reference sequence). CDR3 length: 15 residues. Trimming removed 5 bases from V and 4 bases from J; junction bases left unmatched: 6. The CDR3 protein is CASSPRTGGGYGYTF. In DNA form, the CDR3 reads TGTGCCAGCAGTCCCCGGACAGGGGGCGGCTATGGCTACACCTTC.

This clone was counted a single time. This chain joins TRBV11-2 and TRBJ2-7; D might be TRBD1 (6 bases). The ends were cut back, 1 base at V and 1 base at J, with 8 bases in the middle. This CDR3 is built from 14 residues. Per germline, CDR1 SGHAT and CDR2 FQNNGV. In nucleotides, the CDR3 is TGTGCCAGCAGCTTAGCTACAGGGTCCTACGAGCAGTACTTC. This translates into CASSLATGSYEQYF.

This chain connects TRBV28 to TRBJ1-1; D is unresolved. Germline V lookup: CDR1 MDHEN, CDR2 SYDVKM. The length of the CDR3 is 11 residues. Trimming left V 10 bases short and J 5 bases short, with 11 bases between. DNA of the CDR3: TGTGCCACCGGGGTTTATACTGAAGCTTTCTTT. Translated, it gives CATGVYTEAFF.

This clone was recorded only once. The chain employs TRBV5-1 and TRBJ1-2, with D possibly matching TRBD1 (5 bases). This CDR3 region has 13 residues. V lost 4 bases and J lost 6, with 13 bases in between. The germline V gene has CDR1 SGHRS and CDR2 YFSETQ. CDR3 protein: CASSIGGGDGYTF. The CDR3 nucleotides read TGCGCCAGCAGCATCGGGGGAGGGGATGGCTACACCTTC.

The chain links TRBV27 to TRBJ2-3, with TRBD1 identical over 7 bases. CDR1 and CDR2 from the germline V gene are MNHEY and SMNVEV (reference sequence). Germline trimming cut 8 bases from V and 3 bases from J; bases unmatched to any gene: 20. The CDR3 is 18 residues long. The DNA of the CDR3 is TGTGCCAGCTCCGATCCGTACCGGGGACAGTCGAGAACAGATACGCAGTATTTT. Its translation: CASSDPYRGQSRTDTQYF.

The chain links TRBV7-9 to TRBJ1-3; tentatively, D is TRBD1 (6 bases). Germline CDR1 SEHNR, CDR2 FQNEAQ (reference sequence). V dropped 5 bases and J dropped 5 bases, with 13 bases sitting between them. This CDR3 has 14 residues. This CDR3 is CASSPQGQRNTIYF. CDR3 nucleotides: TGTGCCAGCAGCCCCCAGGGGCAGAGAAACACCATATATTTT.

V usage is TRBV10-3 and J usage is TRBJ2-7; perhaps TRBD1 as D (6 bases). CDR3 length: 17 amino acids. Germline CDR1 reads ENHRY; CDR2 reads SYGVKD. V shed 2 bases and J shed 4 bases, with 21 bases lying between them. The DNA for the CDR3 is TGTGCCATCAGTGAGCGCGCCAGGGGTTTTACGGGTTACGAGCAGTACTTC. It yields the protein CAISERARGFTGYEQYF.

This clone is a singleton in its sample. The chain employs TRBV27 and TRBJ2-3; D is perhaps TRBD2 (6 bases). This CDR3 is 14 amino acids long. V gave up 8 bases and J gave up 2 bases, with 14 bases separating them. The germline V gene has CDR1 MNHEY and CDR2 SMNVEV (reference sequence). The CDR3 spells CASRPGRSTDTQYF. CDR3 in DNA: TGTGCCAGCCGGCCGGGGAGGTCCACAGATACGCAGTATTTT.